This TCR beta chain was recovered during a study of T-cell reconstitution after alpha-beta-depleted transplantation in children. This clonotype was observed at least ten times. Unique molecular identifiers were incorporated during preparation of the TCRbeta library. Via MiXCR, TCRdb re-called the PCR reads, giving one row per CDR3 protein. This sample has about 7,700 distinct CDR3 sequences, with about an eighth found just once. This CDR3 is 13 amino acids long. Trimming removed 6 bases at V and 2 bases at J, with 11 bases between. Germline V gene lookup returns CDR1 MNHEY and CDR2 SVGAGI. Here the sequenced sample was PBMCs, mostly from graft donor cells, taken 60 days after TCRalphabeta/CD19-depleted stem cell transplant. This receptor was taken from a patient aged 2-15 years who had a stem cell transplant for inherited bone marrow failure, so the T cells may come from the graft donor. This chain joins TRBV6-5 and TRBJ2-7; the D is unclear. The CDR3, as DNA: TGTGCCAGCAGAGGGCGTTATACCTACGAGCAGTACTTC. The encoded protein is CASRGRYTYEQYF.